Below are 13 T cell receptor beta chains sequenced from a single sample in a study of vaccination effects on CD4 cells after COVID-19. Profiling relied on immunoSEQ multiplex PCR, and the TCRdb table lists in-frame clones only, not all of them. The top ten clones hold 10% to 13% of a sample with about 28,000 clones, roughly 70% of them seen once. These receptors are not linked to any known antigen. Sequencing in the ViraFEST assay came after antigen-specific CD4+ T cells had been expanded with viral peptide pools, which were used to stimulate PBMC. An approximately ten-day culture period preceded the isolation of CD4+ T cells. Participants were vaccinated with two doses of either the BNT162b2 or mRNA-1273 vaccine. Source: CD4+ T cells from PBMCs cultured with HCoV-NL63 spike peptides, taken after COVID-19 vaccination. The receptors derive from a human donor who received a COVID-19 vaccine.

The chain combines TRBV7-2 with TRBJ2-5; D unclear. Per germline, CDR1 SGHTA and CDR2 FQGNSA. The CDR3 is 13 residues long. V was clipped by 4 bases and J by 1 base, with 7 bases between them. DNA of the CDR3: TGTGCCAGCAGCTCCGCGTCCCAAGAGACCCAGTACTTC. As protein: CASSSASQETQYF.

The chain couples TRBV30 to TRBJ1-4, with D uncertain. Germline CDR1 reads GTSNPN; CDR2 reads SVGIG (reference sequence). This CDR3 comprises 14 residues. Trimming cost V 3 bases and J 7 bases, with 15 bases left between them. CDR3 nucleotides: TGTGCCTGGAGGGATGGGCTGTCGGTTGAAAAACTGTTTTTT. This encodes CAWRDGLSVEKLFF. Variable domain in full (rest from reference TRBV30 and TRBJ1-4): SQTIHQWPATLVQPVGSPLSLECTVEGTSNPNLYWYRQAAGRGLQLLFYSVGIGQISSEVPQNLSASRPQDRQFILSSKKLLLSDSGFYLCAWRDGLSVEKLFFGSGTQLSVL.

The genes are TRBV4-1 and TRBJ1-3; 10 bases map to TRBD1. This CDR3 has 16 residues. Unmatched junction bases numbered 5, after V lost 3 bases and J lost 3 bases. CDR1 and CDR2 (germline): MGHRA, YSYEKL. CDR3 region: CASSHTDRGYGNTIYF. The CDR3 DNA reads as TGCGCCAGCAGCCACACGGACAGGGGGTATGGAAACACCATATATTTT.

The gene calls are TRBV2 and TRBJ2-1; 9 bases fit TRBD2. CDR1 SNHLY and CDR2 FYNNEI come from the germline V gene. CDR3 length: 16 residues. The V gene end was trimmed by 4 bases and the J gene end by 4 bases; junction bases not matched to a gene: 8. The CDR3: CASSVAAGGPYNEQFF. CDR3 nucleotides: TGTGCCAGCAGTGTAGCGGCGGGGGGGCCATACAATGAGCAGTTCTTC.

CDR3 protein: CASRSNTGELFF. DNA of the CDR3: TGTGCCAGCAGATCCAACACCGGGGAGCTGTTTTTT. This sequence joins TRBV27 and TRBJ2-2; D not certain. Germline assignment: CDR1 MNHEY and CDR2 SMNVEV (reference sequence). The CDR3 totals 12 residues. V lost 6 bases, J lost 2 bases, and 4 bases lay in between.

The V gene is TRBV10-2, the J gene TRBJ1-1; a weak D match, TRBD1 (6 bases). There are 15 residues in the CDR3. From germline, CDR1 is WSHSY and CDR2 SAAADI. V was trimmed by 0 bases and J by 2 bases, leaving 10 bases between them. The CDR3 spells CASSESWGANTEAFF. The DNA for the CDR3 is TGCGCCAGCAGTGAGTCGTGGGGGGCTAACACTGAAGCTTTCTTT.

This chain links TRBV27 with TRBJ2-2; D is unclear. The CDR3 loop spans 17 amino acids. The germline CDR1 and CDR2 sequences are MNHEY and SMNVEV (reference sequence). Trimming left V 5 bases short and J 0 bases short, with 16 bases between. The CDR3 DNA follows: TGTGCCAGCAGTCAAGTGGGGTATACGGCGAACACCGGGGAGCTGTTTTTT. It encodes CASSQVGYTANTGELFF.

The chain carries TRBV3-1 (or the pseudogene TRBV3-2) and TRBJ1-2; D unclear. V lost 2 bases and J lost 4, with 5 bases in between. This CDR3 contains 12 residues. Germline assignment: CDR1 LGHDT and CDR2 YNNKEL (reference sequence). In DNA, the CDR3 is TGTGCCAGCAGCCAACGGACCTATGGCTACACCTTC. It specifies CASSQRTYGYTF.

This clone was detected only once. CDR3 sequence reads: CASSLWALNTEAFF. The CDR3 DNA reads as TGCGCCAGCAGCTTGTGGGCACTGAACACTGAAGCTTTCTTT. The chain has TRBV5-1 and TRBJ1-1; D not certain. Germline values: CDR1 SGHRS, CDR2 YFSETQ. The CDR3 length is 14 residues. The V gene lost 1 base and the J gene lost 0 bases, with 7 bases spanning the gap. The entire variable domain, with the rest obtained from reference TRBV5-1 and TRBJ1-1, is as follows: KAGVTQTPRYLIKTRGQQVTLSCSPISGHRSVSWYQQTPGQGLQFLFEYFSETQRNKGNFPGRFSGRQFSNSRSEMNVSTLELGDSALYLCASSLWALNTEAFFGQGTRLTVV.

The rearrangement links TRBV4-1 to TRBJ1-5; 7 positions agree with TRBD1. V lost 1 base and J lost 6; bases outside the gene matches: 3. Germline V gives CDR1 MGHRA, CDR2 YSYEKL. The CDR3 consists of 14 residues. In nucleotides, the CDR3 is TGCGCCAGCAGCCAAGGACAGGGTGGTCAGCCCCAGCATTTT. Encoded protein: CASSQGQGGQPQHF.

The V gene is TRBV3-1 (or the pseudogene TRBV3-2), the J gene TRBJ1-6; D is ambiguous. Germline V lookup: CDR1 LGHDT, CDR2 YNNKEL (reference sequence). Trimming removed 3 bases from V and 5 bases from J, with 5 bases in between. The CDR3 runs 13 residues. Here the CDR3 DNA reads TGTGCCAGCAGCCAGGAAAATAATTCACCCCTCCACTTT. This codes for CASSQENNSPLHF.

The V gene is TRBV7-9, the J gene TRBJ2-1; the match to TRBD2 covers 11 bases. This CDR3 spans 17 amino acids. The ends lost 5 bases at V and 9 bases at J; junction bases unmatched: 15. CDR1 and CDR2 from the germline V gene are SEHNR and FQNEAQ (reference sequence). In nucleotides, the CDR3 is TGTGCCAGCAGCCCAGGGGGGGGCCCTAGCGGGGGGATTGAGCAGTTCTTC. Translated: CASSPGGGPSGGIEQFF. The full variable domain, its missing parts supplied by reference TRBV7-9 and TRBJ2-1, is DTGVSQNPRHKITKRGQNVTFRCDPISEHNRLYWYRQTLGQGPEFLTYFQNEAQLEKSRLLSDRFSAERPKGSFSTLEIQRTEQGDSAMYLCASSPGGGPSGGIEQFFGPGTRLTVL.

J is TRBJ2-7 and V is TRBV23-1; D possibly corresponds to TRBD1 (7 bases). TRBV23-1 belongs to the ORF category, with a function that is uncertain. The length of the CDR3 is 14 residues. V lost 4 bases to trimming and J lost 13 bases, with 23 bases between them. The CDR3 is CASSLGGQPTSGYF. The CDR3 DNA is TGCGCCAGCAGTCTCGGGGGACAGCCTACCTCGGGTTACTTC.